Below are 21 T cell receptor beta chains sequenced from a single sample in a study of cytomegalovirus exposure and HLA in healthy donors listed by TCRdb under 2017. The method behind the library was the immunoSEQ multiplex PCR assay. For the multiplex PCR, a mixture combining 60 forward primers for TCR Vbeta segments and 13 reverse primers for TCR Jbeta segments was used. The table was pulled from immuneACCESS by TCRdb, which kept in-frame rearrangements only. Such tables lose some clones; where checked, under half of the loss comes from unresolved V genes, and the rest has no known cause. For this sample the table gives roughly 120,000 clones, of which 80% to 85% were detected only once. The ten most abundant clones make up about 1.1% of the sample. The sample comprised PBMCs. The receptors shown here come from a woman under 40 in good health and CMV-seronegative.

The chain's CDR3 is CASSFLAGDGNTEAFF. In DNA form, the CDR3 reads TGTGCCAGCAGTTTTCTTGCAGGGGATGGGAACACTGAAGCTTTCTTT. The chain has TRBV27 and TRBJ1-1, with D tentatively TRBD1 (6 bases). V lost 3 bases, J lost 1 base, and 15 bases lay in between. The CDR3 extends over 16 amino acids. Germline lookup yields CDR1 MNHEY and CDR2 SMNVEV (reference sequence).

This chain links TRBV30 with TRBJ1-5; D remains unclear. Trimming pared 3 bases from V and 0 bases from J, leaving 6 bases between. The CDR3 has 13 residues. Germline values: CDR1 GTSNPN, CDR2 SVGIG (reference sequence). The CDR3 loop is CAWSYTSNQPQHF. CDR3 nucleotides: TGTGCCTGGAGCTATACTAGCAATCAGCCCCAGCATTTT. Using reference TRBV30 and TRBJ1-5 for the parts outside the CDR3, the full variable domain is SQTIHQWPATLVQPVGSPLSLECTVEGTSNPNLYWYRQAAGRGLQLLFYSVGIGQISSEVPQNLSASRPQDRQFILSSKKLLLSDSGFYLCAWSYTSNQPQHFGDGTRLSIL.

CDR3 in amino acids: CASSSRQVTGANVLTF. The CDR3 nucleotides are TGTGCCAGCAGCTCCCGACAGGTAACTGGGGCCAACGTCCTGACTTTC. The chain links TRBV7-9 to TRBJ2-6; maybe TRBD1 (6 bases). V gave up 4 bases and J gave up 2 bases, with 12 bases separating them. The germline CDR1 and CDR2 sequences are SEHNR and FQNEAQ (reference sequence). The CDR3 length is 16 residues.

This sequence joins TRBV19 and TRBJ1-6, with a weak D call TRBD1 (6 bases). V lost 5 bases and J lost 7, with 18 bases in between. CDR1 is LNHDA and CDR2 is SQIVND in the germline V gene (reference sequence). This CDR3 region has 16 residues. CDR3 region: CASSLLTDQGNSPLHF. CDR3 bases: TGTGCCAGTAGTCTTTTGACGGACCAGGGGAATTCACCCCTCCACTTT.

The rearrangement uses TRBV30 and TRBJ1-1; 10 nucleotides line up with TRBD1. This CDR3 region has 14 residues. Germline V lookup: CDR1 GTSNPN, CDR2 SVGIG (reference sequence). The J segment lost 1 base and the V segment lost 4 bases, leaving 3 bases of the junction unmatched. This CDR3 is CAWIWDRGNTEAFF. CDR3 coding DNA: TGTGCCTGGATTTGGGACAGGGGGAACACTGAAGCTTTCTTT.

The chain carries TRBV5-1 and TRBJ2-7; D uncertain. V was cut by 4 bases and J by 0 bases, with 17 bases left in between. The germline V gene has CDR1 SGHRS and CDR2 YFSETQ. The CDR3 covers 16 residues. CDR3 residues: CASSRQAYGSSYEQYF. In nucleotides, the CDR3 is TGCGCCAGCAGCCGCCAGGCGTACGGCAGCTCCTACGAGCAGTACTTC.

This clone was detected a few times. The rearrangement uses TRBV4-2 and TRBJ2-2; 9 bases line up with TRBD1. The CDR3 is 22 amino acids. CDR1 and CDR2 from the germline V gene are LGHNA and YNFKEQ. With V trimmed by 2 bases and J by 5 bases, 24 bases remained unmatched. CDR3 sequence: CASSQRTVMKKDRGVETGELFF. CDR3 DNA sequence: TGTGCCAGCAGCCAAAGGACGGTGATGAAGAAAGACAGGGGGGTAGAGACCGGGGAGCTGTTTTTT.

CDR3 protein: CASSYSGQGFEAFF. CDR3 in DNA: TGTGCCAGCAGTTACTCCGGACAGGGTTTTGAAGCTTTCTTT. The chain joins TRBV6-5 to TRBJ1-1, with 8 nucleotides matching TRBD1. Per the germline V gene, CDR1 is MNHEY and CDR2 is SVGAGI. Germline trimming cut 0 bases from V and 7 bases from J; bases unmatched to any gene: 4. The CDR3 is 14 residues long.

V gene TRBV6-6 combines with J gene TRBJ1-2; no reliable D call. V lost 6 bases and J lost 3, with 5 bases in between. Germline V lookup: CDR1 MNHNY, CDR2 SVGAGI (reference sequence). This CDR3 has 11 residues. CDR3 amino acids: CASRADYGYTF. Written as DNA, the CDR3 is TGTGCCAGCAGAGCGGACTATGGCTACACCTTC.

This chain's CDR3 is CASSARQLYGYTF. CDR3 nucleotides: TGTGCCAGCAGTGCCCGACAGCTCTATGGCTACACCTTC. V usage is TRBV6-1 and J usage is TRBJ1-2; D may be TRBD1 (5 bases). The V gene's germline CDR1 is MNHNS and CDR2 SASEGT. The germline V and J ends were trimmed by 4 bases and 4 bases, with 10 bases remaining between them. This CDR3 comprises 13 residues.

This clone was seen a single time. This chain uses TRBV7-9 with TRBJ2-7; TRBD1 agrees at 7 bases. Germline CDR1 and CDR2: SEHNR and FQNEAQ (reference sequence). V shed 4 bases, J shed 6 bases, and the junction held 9 bases outside the gene matches. The CDR3 contains 14 residues. The CDR3 protein is CASSYRTGGGEQYF. For the CDR3, the DNA is TGTGCCAGCAGCTACCGGACAGGCGGCGGCGAGCAGTACTTC.

The chain joins TRBV11-2 to TRBJ2-1; possible D gene TRBD2, 5 bases. The CDR3 runs 15 residues. Germline CDR1 reads SGHAT; CDR2 reads FQNNGV. Trimming shortened V by 1 base and J by 1 base, and 8 bases separated the two germline ends. CDR3 sequence reads: CASSLGEGSYNEQFF. For the CDR3, the DNA is TGTGCCAGCAGCTTAGGAGAGGGATCCTACAATGAGCAGTTCTTC.

This clone appeared a few times. The chain recombines TRBV7-9 with TRBJ1-2; D remains ambiguous. CDR1 and CDR2 (germline): SEHNR, FQNEAQ (reference sequence). The CDR3 extends over 11 amino acids. The V end lost 1 base, the J end lost 8 bases, and 5 bases lay between the germline ends. CDR3 DNA: TGTGCCAGCAGCTTAGTTTTAGGCTACACCTTC. It encodes CASSLVLGYTF.

The gene calls are TRBV9 and TRBJ2-5, with 7 bases lining up with TRBD2. The better agreement between TRBJ2-7 and the DNA end casts doubt on the J call. CDR1 is SGDLS, CDR2 YYNGEE, per germline. The length of the CDR3 is 14 residues. The CDR3 region is CASSLRGSGGEQYF. The DNA of the CDR3 is TGTGCCAGCAGCTTGCGCGGGAGTGGGGGCGAGCAGTACTTC.

The chain combines TRBV9 with TRBJ2-4, with 8 bases fitting TRBD1. This CDR3 comprises 14 residues. The ends lost 0 bases at V and 6 bases at J; junction bases unmatched: 2. Germline V CDR1 and CDR2: SGDLS, YYNGEE. CDR3 bases: TGTGCCAGCAGCGTAGCAGGGGGCGGAAACATTCAGTACTTC. This codes for CASSVAGGGNIQYF.

The chain couples TRBV9 to TRBJ2-1; no reliable D call. V was trimmed by 3 bases and J by 2 bases, leaving 15 bases between them. The CDR3 has 16 amino acids. CDR1 is SGDLS, CDR2 YYNGEE, per germline. CDR3 coding DNA: TGTGCCAGCAGCGGATCCACTGGTTTCGCCTACAATGAGCAGTTCTTC. Amino acids: CASSGSTGFAYNEQFF. Full variable domain (outside the CDR3, taken from reference TRBV9 and TRBJ2-1): DSGVTQTPKHLITATGQRVTLRCSPRSGDLSVYWYQQSLDQGLQFLIQYYNGEERAKGNILERFSAQQFPDLHSELNLSSLELGDSALYFCASSGSTGFAYNEQFFGPGTRLTVL.

This clone has a handful of counts. This chain links TRBV6-4 with TRBJ2-2, with D uncertain. The V and J ends lost 0 bases and 0 bases respectively, with 8 bases between them. The germline CDR1 and CDR2 sequences are MRHNA and SNTAGT. The length of the CDR3 is 16 residues. The CDR3 DNA is TGTGCCAGCAGTGACTCGTGGCTCTCGAACACCGGGGAGCTGTTTTTT. Its protein product is CASSDSWLSNTGELFF.

This chain uses TRBV6-6 with TRBJ1-2, with unresolved D. Germline loops: CDR1 MNHNY, CDR2 SVGAGI (reference sequence). The V end lost 6 bases, the J end lost 7 bases, and 15 bases lay between the germline ends. This CDR3 is built from 13 residues. The chain's CDR3 is CASSSRHGSGYTF. CDR3 nucleotides: TGTGCCAGCAGCTCCAGACATGGCAGTGGCTACACCTTC.

This clone came up a few times. V and J are TRBV9 and TRBJ2-7; D might be TRBD2 (6 bases). V shed 3 bases and J shed 6 bases, with 16 bases lying between them. CDR3 length: 14 residues. Germline CDR1 SGDLS, CDR2 YYNGEE. The chain's CDR3 is CASSGAAASAEQYF. In DNA form, the CDR3 reads TGTGCCAGCAGCGGGGCTGCAGCTAGCGCCGAGCAGTACTTC. The entire variable domain, with the rest obtained from reference TRBV9 and TRBJ2-7, is as follows: DSGVTQTPKHLITATGQRVTLRCSPRSGDLSVYWYQQSLDQGLQFLIQYYNGEERAKGNILERFSAQQFPDLHSELNLSSLELGDSALYFCASSGAAASAEQYFGPGTRLTVT.

The chain couples TRBV6-8 to TRBJ2-1, with 11 bases aligning to TRBD2. Germline V gene lookup returns CDR1 MNHGY and CDR2 SAAAGT. V dropped 8 bases and J dropped 5; count of bases not matched to a gene: 29. The CDR3 length is 22 residues. CDR3 loop: CASSLRKGIAGGPNPTDNEQFF. CDR3 DNA: TGTGCCAGCTCTCTAAGGAAGGGGATAGCGGGAGGGCCGAACCCTACTGACAATGAGCAGTTCTTC.

The rearrangement uses TRBV6-5 and TRBJ1-1; no clear D. Germline values: CDR1 MNHEY, CDR2 SVGAGI. Trimming removed 6 bases at V and 4 bases at J, with 12 bases between. This CDR3 spans 13 amino acids. CDR3 sequence: CASSRRRSTEAFF. The CDR3 region has the DNA TGTGCCAGCAGCCGACGCCGGAGCACTGAAGCTTTCTTT.